This T cell receptor beta chain stems from a study of T cells in Graves' hyperthyroidism and ophthalmopathy. This clonotype has a count of ten or more. This CDR3 has 15 amino acids. V lost 7 bases to trimming and J lost 6 bases, with 21 bases between them. TCR beta CDR3 sequences were amplified from RNA transcripts. The HTBI primer set served for first-round RT-PCR of the TCR CDR3. In TCRdb, the multiplex PCR reads were re-called with MiXCR into one record per CDR3 protein. The table has around 380,000 distinct CDR3 sequences, about 14% seen once; the top ten hold less than 25%. The specimen sequenced was blood. V gene TRBV12-3 or TRBV12-4 combines with J gene TRBJ1-2; D possibly corresponds to TRBD1 (5 bases). This clonotype originated in a man aged 30 to 39 with Graves' hyperthyroidism that later progressed to Graves' ophthalmopathy. CDR3: CASNSRGLGEDGYTF. The DNA of the CDR3 is TGTGCCAGCAACTCTAGGGGCCTGGGGGAAGATGGCTACACCTTC.